This T cell receptor beta chain was captured in a study of blood T cell repertoires in COVID-19. Whole-study context: Both acute and convalescent COVID-19 samples were obtained from the United States, Italy and Spain. The analysed material was cDNA or gDNA that came from T cells, B-cell-depleted T cells, or PBMCs.

The CDR3 is made up of 13 amino acids. CDR1 and CDR2 (germline): WNHNN, SYGVQD (reference sequence). With 1 base clipped from V and 5 bases from J, the junction kept 1 base outside the gene matches. Original analysis: Reference gene primer amplification in the assay estimated nucleated cell counts. The repertoire was sequenced with immunoSEQ multiplex PCR; TCRdb's copy has only in-frame clones and lacks some. V and J calls and clone size follow that table, whereas D and trimming were derived from the DNA. This table holds 350,000 to 550,000 clones, around 88% found once. Material: peripheral blood. This sequence joins TRBV10-1 and TRBJ2-5; 7 bases are shared with TRBD2. This TCR was recovered from a young woman with acute or convalescent COVID-19. The CDR3 here is CASSEWGGETQYF. The CDR3 DNA reads TGCGCCAGCAGTGAGTGGGGGGGGGAGACCCAGTACTTC.